A selection of T cell receptor beta chains follows, all from one sample in a study of blood T cell repertoires in COVID-19. TCRdb's copy holds only in-frame clones and misses some; the assay was immunoSEQ multiplex PCR. Among around 300,000 clones listed, 88% were seen once. The specimen was PBMCs or T cells enriched from blood (not recorded which). Receptors were obtained from a woman in her 50s who had recovered from COVID-19. Each CDR3 is given with its conserved first and last residue. Each record gives: V gene, clone size, CDR3 protein. Part of the rows lack a size; the others show once, few, many or a class for expanded clones.

v_call: TRBV11-2; clone_size: NA; cdr3_aa: CASSLGLAGVAEQYF
v_call: TRBV5-1; clone_size: NA; cdr3_aa: CASSIGGTNEKLFF
v_call: TRBV29-1; clone_size: NA; cdr3_aa: CSVDEGAGANVLTF
v_call: TRBV28; clone_size: NA; cdr3_aa: CASSFGGTGELFF
v_call: TRBV19; clone_size: NA; cdr3_aa: CASSTAGAVTEAFF
v_call: TRBV28; clone_size: NA; cdr3_aa: CASSPGGRESDTQYF
v_call: TRBV30; clone_size: NA; cdr3_aa: CAWSGGEGPQHF
v_call: TRBV18; clone_size: NA; cdr3_aa: CASSPDRNQPQHF
v_call: TRBV5-6; clone_size: NA; cdr3_aa: CASSLDSFRNTEAFF
v_call: TRBV19; clone_size: once; cdr3_aa: CASSQTSGRAPNTGELFF
v_call: TRBV28; clone_size: NA; cdr3_aa: CASNPSPTSGNTIYF
v_call: TRBV2; clone_size: NA; cdr3_aa: CASSARQGARPGWEKLFF